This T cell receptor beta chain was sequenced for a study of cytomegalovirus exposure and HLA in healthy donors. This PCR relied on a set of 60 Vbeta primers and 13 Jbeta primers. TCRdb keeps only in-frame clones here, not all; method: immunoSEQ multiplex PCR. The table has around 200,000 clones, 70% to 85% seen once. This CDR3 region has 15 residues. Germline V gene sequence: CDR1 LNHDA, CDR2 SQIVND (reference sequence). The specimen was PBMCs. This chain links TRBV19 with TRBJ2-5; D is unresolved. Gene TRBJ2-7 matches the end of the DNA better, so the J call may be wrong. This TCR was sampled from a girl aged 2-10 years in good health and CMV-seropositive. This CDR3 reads CASSMVQLASYEQYF. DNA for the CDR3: TGTGCCAGTAGTATGGTACAGCTCGCTTCCTACGAGCAGTACTTC.